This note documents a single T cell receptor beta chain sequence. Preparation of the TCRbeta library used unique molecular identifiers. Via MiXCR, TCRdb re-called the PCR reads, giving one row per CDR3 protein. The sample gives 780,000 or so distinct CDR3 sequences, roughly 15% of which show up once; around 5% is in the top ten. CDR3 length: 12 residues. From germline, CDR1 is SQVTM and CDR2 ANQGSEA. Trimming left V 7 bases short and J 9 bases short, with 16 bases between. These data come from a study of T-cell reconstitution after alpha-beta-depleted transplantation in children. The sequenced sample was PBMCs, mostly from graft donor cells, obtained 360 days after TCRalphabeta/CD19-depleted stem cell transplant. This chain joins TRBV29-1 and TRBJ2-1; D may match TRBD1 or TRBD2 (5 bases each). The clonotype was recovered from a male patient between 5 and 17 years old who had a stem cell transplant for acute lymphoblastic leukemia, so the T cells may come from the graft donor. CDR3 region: CSGSQRGREQFF. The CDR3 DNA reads TGCAGCGGGAGTCAGAGGGGCCGTGAGCAGTTCTTC.